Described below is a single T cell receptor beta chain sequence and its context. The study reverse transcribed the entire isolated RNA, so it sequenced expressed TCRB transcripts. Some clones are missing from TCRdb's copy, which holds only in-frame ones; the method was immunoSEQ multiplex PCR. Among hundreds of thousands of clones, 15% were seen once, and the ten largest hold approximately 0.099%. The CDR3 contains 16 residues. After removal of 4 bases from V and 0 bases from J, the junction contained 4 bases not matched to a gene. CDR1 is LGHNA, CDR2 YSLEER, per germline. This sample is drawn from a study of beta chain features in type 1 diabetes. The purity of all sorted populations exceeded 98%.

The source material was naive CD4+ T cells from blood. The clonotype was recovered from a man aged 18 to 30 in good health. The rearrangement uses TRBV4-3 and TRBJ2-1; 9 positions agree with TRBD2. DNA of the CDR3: TGCGCCAGCAGCCGCATGCGGGGGGGCTCCTACAATGAGCAGTTCTTC. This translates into CASSRMRGGSYNEQFF.